Listed below are T cell receptor beta chains from one sample, sequenced in a study of shared clonotypes between healthy human individuals. TCRdb's copy holds only in-frame clones and misses some; the assay was immunoSEQ multiplex PCR. Of more than 2 million clones in the sample, around 95% were seen once. The sample was naive CD4+ T cells sorted from blood. The receptors stem from a young man in good health. Both conserved end residues are part of each CDR3. D genes are given only for firm matches. Clone size is given for some rows only: seen once, a few or many times, or a class if the clone is expanded.

TRBJ2-2	TRBV30	NA	NA	CAWSVGQGPGELFF	TGTGCCTGGAGTGTAGGGCAGGGGCCCGGGGAGCTGTTTTTT
TRBJ2-7	TRBV6-1	NA	NA	CASTPGTAGREQYF	TGTGCCAGCACCCCGGGGACAGCGGGGAGGGAGCAGTACTTC
TRBJ2-1	TRBV30	NA	NA	CAWSGGRVHEQFF	TGTGCCTGGAGTGGGGGCAGGGTACATGAGCAGTTCTTC
TRBJ1-1	TRBV18	TRBD1	NA	CASSRDRYTEAFF	TGTGCCAGCTCACGGGACAGATACACTGAAGCTTTCTTT
TRBJ2-7	TRBV2	NA	NA	CASSVQQGGEQYF	TGTGCCAGCAGTGTGCAGCAAGGCGGCGAGCAGTACTTC
TRBJ2-2	TRBV2	NA	NA	CASSRAPYGGELFF	TGTGCCAGCAGCCGGGCTCCATACGGCGGGGAGCTGTTTTTT
TRBJ1-5	TRBV6-1	TRBD1	NA	CASMEQGFNQPQHF	TGTGCCAGCATGGAACAGGGGTTCAATCAGCCCCAGCATTTT
TRBJ1-2	TRBV2	TRBD1	NA	CASIRDRAGYTF	TGTGCCAGCATCCGGGACAGGGCGGGCTACACCTTC
TRBJ2-7	TRBV2	NA	NA	CASISRAGEAEQYF	TGTGCCAGCATCTCCCGGGCAGGGGAGGCAGAGCAGTACTTC
TRBJ2-3	TRBV27	TRBD2	NA	CASSSPGTSVTDTQYF	TGTGCCAGCAGTTCACCGGGGACTAGCGTCACAGATACGCAGTATTTT
TRBJ1-1	TRBV6-8	NA	NA	CASSDRLGYPEAFF	TGTGCCAGCAGCGACAGGTTAGGGTACCCTGAAGCTTTCTTT
TRBJ1-5	TRBV2	NA	NA	CASSGVSFSNQPQHF	TGTGCCAGTAGTGGGGTGTCTTTTAGCAATCAGCCCCAGCATTTT
TRBJ1-1	TRBV28	NA	NA	CASSAPGERMNTEAFF	TGTGCCAGCAGTGCCCCGGGGGAAAGGATGAACACTGAAGCTTTCTTT
TRBJ2-5	TRBV28	NA	NA	CASSPPDQETQYF	TGTGCCAGCAGTCCCCCTGACCAAGAGACCCAGTACTTC
TRBJ2-2	TRBV4-1	TRBD1	NA	CASNDRDRATSAGELFF	TGCGCCAGCAATGACCGGGACAGGGCCACTAGCGCCGGGGAGCTGTTTTTT
TRBJ2-3	TRBV6-1	NA	NA	CASSEAEGSADTQYF	TGTGCCAGCAGTGAAGCGGAAGGATCCGCAGATACGCAGTATTTT
TRBJ2-5	TRBV5-1	TRBD1	once	CASSLQGAPETQYF	TGCGCCAGCAGCTTACAGGGGGCGCCGGAGACCCAGTACTTC
TRBJ1-6	TRBV4-1	NA	NA	CASSQASLEPLHF	TGCGCCAGCAGCCAAGCTTCATTGGAGCCCCTCCACTTT
TRBJ2-3	TRBV30	TRBD2	NA	CAWRTGGADTQYF	TGTGCCTGGAGGACGGGAGGGGCAGATACGCAGTATTTT
TRBJ2-3	TRBV11-3	TRBD1	NA	CASSSEGQVTDTQYF	TGTGCCAGCAGCTCGGAGGGACAGGTAACGGATACGCAGTATTTT
TRBJ1-4	TRBV7-9	TRBD1	NA	CASSYSGTGVATNEKLFF	TGTGCCAGCAGCTACTCCGGGACAGGAGTAGCAACTAATGAAAAACTGTTTTTT
TRBJ2-5	TRBV15	NA	NA	CATSSQTLQETQYF	TGTGCCACCAGCAGCCAGACTCTTCAAGAGACCCAGTACTTC
TRBJ2-7	TRBV10-2	NA	NA	CASREDRLGEREQYF	TGCGCCAGCAGAGAAGACAGGTTAGGGGAAAGGGAGCAGTACTTC
TRBJ2-7	TRBV10-3	TRBD2	NA	CAISETSGSVYEQYF	TGTGCCATCAGTGAAACTAGCGGGAGTGTATACGAGCAGTACTTC
TRBJ2-7	TRBV10-3	TRBD1	NA	CATRQGQHEQYF	TGTGCCACGAGACAGGGACAGCACGAGCAGTACTTC
TRBJ2-3	TRBV7-3	NA	NA	CASSFGVGTDTQYF	TGTGCCAGCAGCTTCGGGGTGGGCACAGATACGCAGTATTTT
TRBJ2-2	TRBV5-1	TRBD1	NA	CASTRDRANGELFF	TGCGCCAGCACCCGGGACAGGGCGAACGGGGAGCTGTTTTTT
TRBJ1-2	TRBV5-1	TRBD1	once	CASSLGQGANGYTF	TGCGCCAGCAGCTTGGGGCAGGGGGCGAATGGCTACACCTTC
TRBJ1-1	TRBV28	TRBD1	once	CASSNRDRVKAFF	TGTGCCAGCAGTAACCGGGACAGGGTGAAAGCTTTCTTT
TRBJ1-6	TRBV9	NA	NA	CASSVGVGRGNSPLHF	TGTGCCAGCAGCGTAGGGGTGGGCCGGGGTAATTCACCCCTCCACTTT
TRBJ2-7	TRBV10-3	NA	NA	CAISSPGYSYEQYF	TGTGCCATCAGTTCCCCAGGGTACTCCTACGAGCAGTACTTC
TRBJ2-2	TRBV9	NA	once	CASSVTSYTGELFF	TGTGCCAGCAGCGTCACTAGCTATACCGGGGAGCTGTTTTTT
TRBJ2-7	TRBV30	NA	NA	CAWSVGGSAYEQYF	TGTGCCTGGAGTGTTGGGGGTTCGGCCTACGAGCAGTACTTC
TRBJ1-4	TRBV30	NA	NA	CACMPQSEKLFF	TGTGCCTGTATGCCCCAAAGTGAAAAACTGTTTTTT
TRBJ2-2	TRBV5-1	TRBD1	NA	CASSFDRGSATGELFF	TGCGCCAGCAGCTTCGACAGGGGAAGCGCGACCGGGGAGCTGTTTTTT
TRBJ2-7	TRBV19	TRBD2	NA	CASSKTSGGSYEQYF	TGTGCCAGTTCGAAGACTAGCGGGGGGTCCTACGAGCAGTACTTC
TRBJ2-5	TRBV11-2	NA	NA	CASSLQTRDGETQYF	TGTGCCAGCAGCCTCCAGACCCGGGACGGGGAGACCCAGTACTTC
TRBJ1-1	TRBV6-5	NA	NA	CASREGGHSGKAFF	TGTGCCAGCAGGGAAGGTGGACACTCCGGGAAAGCTTTCTTT
TRBJ1-5	TRBV2	NA	NA	CASKDDSNQPQHF	TGTGCCAGCAAGGACGATAGCAATCAGCCCCAGCATTTT
TRBJ2-1	TRBV6-5	NA	NA	CASSYSRDNEQFF	TGTGCCAGCAGTTACTCAAGGGACAATGAGCAGTTCTTC
TRBJ1-5	TRBV12-5	NA	NA	CASGLVSGGRYNQPQHF	TGTGCTAGTGGTTTGGTAAGCGGAGGGCGATACAATCAGCCCCAGCATTTT
TRBJ2-3	TRBV5-4	TRBD2	NA	CASSLTSGEGDTQYF	TGTGCCAGCAGCCTTACTAGCGGGGAAGGAGATACGCAGTATTTT
TRBJ1-1	TRBV12-5	NA	NA	CASGPFGFMNTEAFF	TGTGCTAGTGGTCCGTTTGGATTCATGAACACTGAAGCTTTCTTT
TRBJ1-3	TRBV4-1	NA	NA	CASSQPTGTGNTIYF	TGCGCCAGCAGCCAGCCTACAGGGACCGGAAACACCATATATTTT
TRBJ1-1	TRBV11-2	NA	NA	CASSLGTPWGNTEAFF	TGTGCCAGCAGCCTGGGGACACCCTGGGGGAACACTGAAGCTTTCTTT
TRBJ1-2	TRBV7-7	TRBD1	NA	CASSFDRGDYGYTF	TGTGCTAGCAGCTTTGACAGGGGGGACTATGGCTACACCTTC
TRBJ2-3	TRBV5-1	NA	NA	CASSEGQLTDTQYF	TGCGCCAGCAGCGAGGGACAACTCACAGATACGCAGTATTTT
TRBJ1-4	TRBV30	NA	NA	CAWSVLRTTGNEKLFF	TGTGCCTGGAGTGTATTGAGGACAACAGGGAATGAAAAACTGTTTTTT
TRBJ2-4	TRBV4-1	NA	NA	CASSQDIRSGTGQLAKNIQYF	TGCGCCAGCAGCCAAGATATTCGGTCGGGAACGGGCCAACTAGCCAAAAACATTCAGTACTTC
TRBJ1-6	TRBV19	NA	NA	CASSMGGAFNSPLHF	TGTGCCAGTAGTATGGGGGGCGCTTTCAATTCACCCCTCCACTTT
TRBJ1-2	TRBV28	TRBD1	NA	CASRTGEGARGYTF	TGTGCCAGCAGAACGGGAGAGGGGGCGCGGGGCTACACCTTC
TRBJ1-5	TRBV6-1	NA	once	CASNNYQPQHF	TGTGCCAGCAATAACTATCAGCCCCAGCATTTT
TRBJ2-1	TRBV7-3	TRBD2	NA	CASSLKSSGAYNEQFF	TGTGCCAGCAGCTTAAAATCTAGCGGGGCCTACAATGAGCAGTTCTTC
TRBJ2-7	TRBV11-3	NA	NA	CASSAYRDYLIYEQYF	TGTGCCAGCAGCGCCTACAGGGACTACTTGATCTACGAGCAGTACTTC
TRBJ2-7	TRBV15	NA	NA	CATSEPIPGALNEQYF	TGTGCCACCAGCGAACCGATCCCGGGGGCATTGAACGAGCAGTACTTC
TRBJ2-2	TRBV5-1	NA	NA	CASSLLASNTGELFF	TGCGCCAGCAGCTTGCTGGCATCGAACACCGGGGAGCTGTTTTTT